The rows below give T cell receptor beta chains drawn from one sample of a study of T cells after yellow fever vaccination. TCRdb itself ran the 5' RACE reads through MiXCR, one entry per CDR3 protein. Of 65,000 to 70,000 distinct CDR3 sequences listed, 5.9% are singletons. Here the sequenced sample was CD4+ T cells sorted from PBMCs, taken more than 13 days after the first yellow fever vaccination. The receptors were gathered from a man between 18 and 35 years old who received the YFV17D yellow fever vaccine. Each CDR3 is given with its conserved first and last residue. D genes are given only for firm matches.

v_call	j_call	d_call	cdr3_aa
TRBV6-5	TRBJ1-5	-	CASSYLDLDNQPQHF
TRBV18	TRBJ2-1	TRBD2	CASSPSGLIGEQFF
TRBV5-4	TRBJ1-1	-	CASRSVNSDTEAFF
TRBV5-1	TRBJ2-5	TRBD1	CASSSGTGGQETQYF
TRBV19	TRBJ2-5	-	CASSIHVQETQYF
TRBV29-1	TRBJ2-3	-	CSGQGQLAPDTQYF
TRBV28	TRBJ2-1	TRBD2	CASRPSGVSSYNEQFF
TRBV5-1	TRBJ2-7	-	CASSFQGPEQYF
TRBV5-1	TRBJ2-3	TRBD1	CASSQGASYRTDTQYF
TRBV18	TRBJ1-1	-	CASSPSRQENTEAFF
TRBV12-3/TRBV12-4	TRBJ1-2	TRBD1	CASSRTGGYTF
TRBV7-2	TRBJ2-1	-	CASSLAGWLEQFF
TRBV4-2	TRBJ2-7	-	CASSQEGPLLRGPGEQYF
TRBV20-1	TRBJ2-5	-	CSARGPTGLGETQYF
TRBV7-8	TRBJ1-5	-	CASSPLWDSNQPQHF
TRBV4-1	TRBJ1-1	-	CASSQDRAGLTEAFF
TRBV6-5	TRBJ2-1	-	CASSYPGHNEQFF
TRBV30	TRBJ1-1	-	CAWSGRVENTEAFF
TRBV12-3/TRBV12-4	TRBJ1-5	-	CASSLKGPQHF
TRBV1	TRBJ2-3	-	CTSSQEETTPDTQYF
TRBV6-6	TRBJ2-3	-	CASRGSTDTQYF
TRBV14	TRBJ1-2	-	CASSQEARGQFGGYTF
TRBV4-2	TRBJ1-1	-	CASSQELGFYTEAFF
TRBV5-6	TRBJ2-5	-	CASSADSHQETQYF
TRBV5-6	TRBJ2-1	-	CASSTPGSEQFF
TRBV20-1	TRBJ2-7	-	CSASLQAASYEQYF
TRBV20-1	TRBJ2-3	TRBD2	CSAPLAAGPQDTQYF
TRBV4-3	TRBJ1-2	-	CASSQGRENYGYTF
TRBV6-5	TRBJ1-4	-	CASSYVGETNEKLFF
TRBV9	TRBJ2-3	TRBD1	CASSLGTGGPDTQYF
TRBV4-2	TRBJ2-3	-	CASSQDLRGARDTQYF
TRBV7-6	TRBJ2-3	-	CASSLRLTDTQYF
TRBV20-1	TRBJ2-7	-	CSARGRLSYEQYF
TRBV12-3/TRBV12-4	TRBJ2-2	TRBD2	CAFSKGTASGGLDIGELFF
TRBV9	TRBJ2-5	TRBD1	CASSEGQASETQYF
TRBV5-1	TRBJ2-7	TRBD1	CASTGTGGAEQYF
TRBV4-2	TRBJ2-3	TRBD2	CASSQGMAGGRSTDTQYF
TRBV15	TRBJ1-2	-	CATSRAGFNYGYTF
TRBV18	TRBJ2-1	TRBD1	CASSPGTGTGDNEQFF
TRBV7-2	TRBJ2-1	TRBD1	CASSPTVDRDFNEQFF
TRBV5-4	TRBJ2-2	-	CASSLSRDGGELFF
TRBV20-1	TRBJ2-1	-	CSGGSFGQFF
TRBV24-1	TRBJ1-5	TRBD1	CATSDLQDRAVGPNQPQHF
TRBV3-1	TRBJ2-5	TRBD1	CAQDQGQTYQETQYF
TRBV27	TRBJ2-7	-	CASSFTGSYGEQYF
TRBV2	TRBJ2-6	-	CASRTGSGANVLTF
TRBV5-6	TRBJ1-1	-	CASSLEGRNTEAFF
TRBV4-2	TRBJ1-5	-	CASSHGGDQYQPQHF
TRBV5-1	TRBJ2-6	-	CASSPTVAGANVLTF
TRBV9	TRBJ1-4	TRBD1	CASSTGTGATNEKLFF
TRBV10-3	TRBJ1-2	-	CAISESGVGYTF
TRBV7-2	TRBJ2-2	-	CASSPRNTGELFF
TRBV19	TRBJ2-1	-	CASRRQGLSYNEQFF
TRBV2	TRBJ1-5	-	CASSQGLDQPQHF
TRBV7-2	TRBJ2-5	-	CASSFRGYETQYF
TRBV28	TRBJ2-1	-	CASSQTTGSSYNEQFF